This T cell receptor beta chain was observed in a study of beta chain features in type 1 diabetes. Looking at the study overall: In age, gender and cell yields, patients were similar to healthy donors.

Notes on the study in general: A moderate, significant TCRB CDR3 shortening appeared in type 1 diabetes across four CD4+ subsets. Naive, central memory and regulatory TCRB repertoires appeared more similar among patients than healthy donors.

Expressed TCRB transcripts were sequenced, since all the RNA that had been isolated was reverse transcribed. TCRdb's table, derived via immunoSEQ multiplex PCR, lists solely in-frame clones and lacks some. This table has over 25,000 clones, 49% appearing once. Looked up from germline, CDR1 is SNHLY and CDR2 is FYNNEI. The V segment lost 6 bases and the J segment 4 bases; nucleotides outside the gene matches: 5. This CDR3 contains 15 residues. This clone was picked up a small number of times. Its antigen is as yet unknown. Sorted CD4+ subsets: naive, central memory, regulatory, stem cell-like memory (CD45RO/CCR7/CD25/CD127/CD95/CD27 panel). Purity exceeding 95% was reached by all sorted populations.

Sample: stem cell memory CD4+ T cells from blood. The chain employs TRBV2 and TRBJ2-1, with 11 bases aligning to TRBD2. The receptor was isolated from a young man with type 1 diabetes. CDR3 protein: CASRPRTSGYNEQFF. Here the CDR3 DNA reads TGTGCCAGCAGACCCCGGACTAGCGGGTACAATGAGCAGTTCTTC.